This record looks at one TCR beta chain sequence and its context. In the source study's methods: Nucleated cell number was recorded as an estimate derived from reference gene primer amplification. TCRdb's copy holds only in-frame clones and misses some; the assay was immunoSEQ multiplex PCR. D and trimming come from the DNA, and the V and J calls and clone size come from that table. The table lists tens of thousands of clones, 65% to 85% of them singletons. Germline lookup yields CDR1 KGHDR and CDR2 SFDVKD. This CDR3 is 12 amino acids long. Trimming cost V 7 bases and J 4 bases, with 9 bases left between them. The source of the sample is a study of blood T cell repertoires in COVID-19. About the research overall: Sources were T cells, B-cell-depleted T cells, or PBMCs; the material itself was cDNA or gDNA.

Material for sequencing was peripheral blood. The TCR was taken from a woman aged 80 or over with acute or convalescent COVID-19. The chain employs TRBV24-1 and TRBJ2-5, with a possible D match to TRBD1 (5 bases). The CDR3 loop is CATSETGETQYF. DNA of the CDR3: TGTGCCACCAGCGAAACAGGAGAGACCCAGTACTTC.